This TCR beta chain appears in the sequencing data of a study of blood T cell repertoires in COVID-19. Authors' processing steps: From reference gene primer amplification, estimates of nucleated cell counts were derived. Repertoires were generated with immunoSEQ multiplex PCR, while TCRdb's copy carries only in-frame clones and drops some. The DNA gave D and trimming, while V, J and clone size come from that table. In the table there are about 140,000 clones, roughly four fifths of which are singletons. The V end was cut by 0 bases, the J end by 8 bases, with 17 bases between. The germline V gene encodes CDR1 SGHRS and CDR2 YFSETQ. This CDR3 region has 15 residues.

The receptor was derived from a woman between 50 and 59 years old with acute COVID-19. The chain combines TRBV5-1 with TRBJ1-2; no reliable D call. Sequences were obtained from PBMCs or T cells enriched from blood (not recorded which). Here the CDR3 reads CASSLAVSNSQGYTF. The CDR3 coding sequence is TGCGCCAGCAGCTTGGCGGTTTCTAACAGCCAAGGCTACACCTTC. Based on the CDR3 plus reference TRBV5-1 and TRBJ1-2, the full variable domain is KAGVTQTPRYLIKTRGQQVTLSCSPISGHRSVSWYQQTPGQGLQFLFEYFSETQRNKGNFPGRFSGRQFSNSRSEMNVSTLELGDSALYLCASSLAVSNSQGYTFGSGTRLTVV.